One T cell receptor (beta chain) is described in this entry. Its antigen is unknown. These data belong to a study of cytomegalovirus exposure and HLA in healthy donors. Study-level results: Segments of the TCR beta V type were, in most cases, productive about 87% or about 30% of the time in an earlier analysis. Owing to their indistinguishability, certain V segments, notably TRBV6-2 and TRBV6-3, were excluded. Later analysis demonstrated an association between a missense DCLRE1C variant and TCR beta V- and J-gene trimming.

60 Vbeta and 13 Jbeta primers were used in PCR. The protocol was immunoSEQ multiplex PCR, while the TCRdb copy is restricted to in-frame clones and leaves out a portion. The data show about 92,000 clones, over 70% seen once. V shed 4 bases, J shed 2 bases, and the junction held 9 bases outside the gene matches. Germline CDR1 and CDR2: SGHNT and YYREEE (reference sequence). The length of the CDR3 is 17 residues. The TCR comes from a girl aged 2 to 10 in good health and CMV-seropositive. This chain uses TRBV5-4 with TRBJ2-6; 7 bases fit TRBD1. Sequencing was carried out using PBMCs. The CDR3 loop reads CASSGGTGATGANVLTF. CDR3 nucleotide sequence: TGTGCCAGCAGCGGGGGCACAGGGGCTACTGGGGCCAACGTCCTGACTTTC.